The 12 T cell receptor beta chains in this list originate from one sample, sequenced in a study of blood T cells in healthy people across ages. Together with a sample-barcoded 5' primer, a J-beta primer mix was included in a second PCR lasting roughly 6 to 12 cycles. TCRdb recomputed calls from the 5' RACE reads with MiXCR, one row per CDR3 protein. This repertoire shows approximately 770,000 distinct CDR3 sequences, 55% to 70% found once; its top ten account for about 20%. The sequenced material came from blood. The receptors were gathered from a man aged 25-45 years in good health.

This chain links TRBV20-1 with TRBJ2-5; D not certain. CDR1 and CDR2 (germline): DFQATT, SNEGSKA (reference sequence). CDR3 length: 15 residues. Trimming stripped 2 bases from V and 5 bases from J, with 18 bases between. CDR3 loop: CSARPQLENSETQYF. In DNA form, the CDR3 reads TGCAGTGCTAGACCTCAGCTAGAGAATTCGGAGACCCAGTACTTC.

This chain links TRBV7-2 with TRBJ1-1; maybe TRBD1 (5 bases). Trimming removed 3 bases from V and 8 bases from J, with 13 bases in between. The V gene's germline CDR1 is SGHTA and CDR2 FQGNSA. CDR3 length: 13 residues. The CDR3 loop reads CASSFSLQGEAFF. As DNA, the CDR3 is TGTGCCAGCAGCTTTTCATTGCAGGGAGAAGCTTTCTTT.

This clonotype was detected only a few times. The V call is TRBV27, the J call TRBJ2-7; D gene uncertain. The CDR3 spans 13 residues. Trimming took 2 bases from V and 3 from J, leaving 8 bases between them. The V gene's germline CDR1 is MNHEY and CDR2 SMNVEV (reference sequence). DNA of the CDR3: TGTGCCAGCAGTTTACAAGCTGGCTACGAGCAGTACTTC. It translates to CASSLQAGYEQYF.

This clonotype has more than one count but fewer than ten. V usage is TRBV2 and J usage is TRBJ2-5, with 9 bases aligning to TRBD2. CDR1 and CDR2 from the germline V gene are SNHLY and FYNNEI. J gave up 3 bases and V 7 bases, and 6 bases lay outside the gene matches. The CDR3 spans 14 residues. CDR3 bases: TGTGCCAGCAATGTGCGACTAGCGGAAGAGACCCAGTACTTC. This translates into CASNVRLAEETQYF.

The table lists this clonotype with a few counts. The chain links TRBV29-1 to TRBJ2-7, with TRBD2 matching 14 bases. The CDR3 runs to 17 residues. CDR1 SQVTM and CDR2 ANQGSEA come from the germline V gene. The V and J ends lost 6 bases and 1 base, in that order; junction bases with no gene match: 11. The CDR3 region has the DNA TGCAGCGTCGGAGGGACTAGCGGGAGACGGGGGTCCTACGAGCAGTACTTC. Translation gives CSVGGTSGRRGSYEQYF.

The gene calls are TRBV7-2 and TRBJ1-1; D might be TRBD1 (5 bases). The germline V gene encodes CDR1 SGHTA and CDR2 FQGNSA. Trimming removed 5 bases at V and 3 bases at J, with 16 bases between. The CDR3 spans 15 residues. The CDR3 nucleotides are TGTGCCAGCAGCCGAGTGGCAGGGCAGCACACTGAAGCTTTCTTT. Translating gives CASSRVAGQHTEAFF. The full variable domain, its missing parts supplied by reference TRBV7-2 and TRBJ1-1, is GAGVSQSPSNKVTEKGKDVELRCDPISGHTALYWYRQSLGQGLEFLIYFQGNSAPDKSGLPSDRFSAERTGGSVSTLTIQRTQQEDSAVYLCASSRVAGQHTEAFFGQGTRLTVV.

The chain couples TRBV20-1 to TRBJ2-5; TRBD2 matches at 9 bases. Germline assignment: CDR1 DFQATT and CDR2 SNEGSKA (reference sequence). The CDR3 sequence is 15 residues long. Trimming removed 4 bases from V and 4 bases from J; junction bases left unmatched: 10. CDR3 sequence (DNA): TGCAGTGCTAATCCGACTAGCGGAAGGGCAGAGACCCAGTACTTC. The encoded protein is CSANPTSGRAETQYF.

The chain is built from TRBV18 and TRBJ2-4; TRBD1 matches at 9 bases. The closer fit of TRBJ2-7 to the DNA end suggests the J call may be wrong. The CDR3 loop spans 15 amino acids. In germline, CDR1 is KGHSH, CDR2 LQKENI. CDR3 region: CASSSRDRVGYEQYF. CDR3 in DNA: TGTGCCAGCTCTAGCCGGGACAGGGTCGGCTACGAGCAGTACTTC.

The genes are TRBV20-1 and TRBJ2-4; a possible D gene is TRBD1 (6 bases). The tail of the sequence fits TRBJ2-5 better, so the J call may be wrong. Germline CDR1 is DFQATT and CDR2 is SNEGSKA (reference sequence). There are 14 residues in the CDR3. The CDR3 DNA sequence: TGCAGTGCTAGGGCGGCAGGGGCATTGGAGACCCAGTACTTC. It encodes CSARAAGALETQYF.

This clonotype was recorded once. The chain couples TRBV27 to TRBJ2-3; D might be TRBD1 (6 bases). The CDR3 loop spans 19 amino acids. Trimming shortened V by 4 bases and J by 5 bases, and 28 bases separated the two germline ends. Germline V gives CDR1 MNHEY, CDR2 SMNVEV (reference sequence). The CDR3 DNA reads as TGTGCCAGCAGTTCCTTCGCCTCTTCGGGACAAGATATGGGAGATACGCAGTATTTT. It encodes CASSSFASSGQDMGDTQYF.

The chain is built from TRBV20-1 and TRBJ2-1; perhaps D is TRBD1 or TRBD2 (5 bases each). V was trimmed by 1 base and J by 5 bases, leaving 12 bases between them. This CDR3 has 14 amino acids. Germline CDR1 and CDR2: DFQATT and SNEGSKA (reference sequence). CDR3 protein: CSARAGQSNNEQFF. In DNA form, the CDR3 reads TGCAGTGCTAGAGCGGGGCAAAGTAACAATGAGCAGTTCTTC.

The chain joins TRBV10-2 to TRBJ1-2; D gene ambiguous. Germline CDR1 and CDR2: WSHSY and SAAADI. This CDR3 spans 15 amino acids. V gave up 0 bases and J gave up 5 bases, with 13 bases separating them. CDR3 in DNA: TGCGCCAGCAGTGAGTCGAACATCTGGGAGTATGGCTACACCTTC. Protein product: CASSESNIWEYGYTF.